The T cell receptor (beta chain) under discussion was sequenced for a study of T cell changes during pregnancy in multiple sclerosis. Profiling relied on immunoSEQ multiplex PCR, and the TCRdb table lists in-frame clones only, not all of them. The sample has roughly 110,000 clones, approximately 90% seen once; the top ten hold 1.5%. The V gene's germline CDR1 is MGHRA and CDR2 YSYEKL. V lost 3 bases to trimming and J lost 12 bases; unmatched junction nucleotides: 11. This CDR3 region has 14 residues. The chain is built from TRBV4-1 and TRBJ2-3; 8 bases agree with TRBD2. The specimen was peripheral blood, collected in the third trimester of pregnancy. The TCR sequence derives from a female donor with multiple sclerosis, enrolled in a pregnancy study. The CDR3 loop is CASSHTEGSGNQYF. The DNA of the CDR3 is TGCGCCAGCAGCCACACGGAGGGTAGCGGGAACCAGTATTTT.